Below, 24 T cell receptor beta chains from the same sample are listed, as sequenced in a study of T cells in Graves' hyperthyroidism and ophthalmopathy (dated by TCRdb to between 2018 and 2021). Library preparation was by multiplex PCR. The sequencer was an Illumina HiSeq 2000. The TCR beta CDR3 regions were amplified from the RNA transcripts. For the first round of RT-PCR on the TCR CDR3, the HTBI primer set was used together with the Qiagen OneStep RT-PCR kit. TCRdb reran the public reads through fastp at Q25 and MiXCR, keeping productive beta chains. Duplicate CDR3 protein sequences are folded into a single record with the most common DNA and genes. Present in this sample are around 570,000 distinct CDR3 sequences, just under 20% of which were seen just once. The ten largest clonotypes hold around 50% of the sample. The sample was blood. The receptors here all came from a middle-aged man with Graves' ophthalmopathy.

This clonotype has only a few counts. The J gene is TRBJ2-3, the V gene TRBV7-9, with D possibly being TRBD2 (6 bases). Germline CDR1 SEHNR, CDR2 FQNEAQ (reference sequence). The CDR3 runs to 17 residues. Deletions cut 4 bases from V and 2 bases from J, with 19 bases between. The CDR3 region has the DNA TGTGCCAGCAGCTCTTTAGTAGATAGCGGAATCACAGATACGCAGTATTTT. Protein product: CASSSLVDSGITDTQYF.

In its sample, this clonotype was seen a few times. V and J are TRBV7-9 and TRBJ2-2; D unclear. CDR3 length equals 15 residues. V was pared by 5 bases and J by 0 bases, with 10 bases between. Per the germline V gene, CDR1 is SEHNR and CDR2 is FQNEAQ (reference sequence). CDR3 nucleotides: TGTGCCAGCAGCCTGGCCCAGACGAACACCGGGGAGCTGTTTTTT. It codes for CASSLAQTNTGELFF.

In this sample, this clonotype turned up many times. The chain uses TRBV7-9 and TRBJ2-7, with D tentatively TRBD2 (5 bases). Trimming cost V 2 bases and J 0 bases, with 8 bases left between them. Germline-derived CDR1 and CDR2 are SEHNR and FQNEAQ (reference sequence). CDR3 length: 14 amino acids. CDR3 loop: CASSLSGFSYEQYF. CDR3 sequence (DNA): TGTGCCAGCAGCTTAAGCGGATTCTCCTACGAGCAGTACTTC.

This clonotype has a count of ten or more. The chain uses TRBV18 and TRBJ1-5; a weak D match, TRBD1 (6 bases). The CDR3 sequence is 15 residues long. V gave up 1 base and J gave up 2 bases, with 9 bases separating them. Germline assignment: CDR1 KGHSH and CDR2 LQKENI. The CDR3 bases are TGTGCCAGCTCACCACTAGGGGGAGGCAATCAGCCCCAGCATTTT. This codes for CASSPLGGGNQPQHF.

The genes are TRBV6-1 and TRBJ2-2; D remains unclear. Deletions cut 5 bases from V and 1 base from J, with 11 bases between. The CDR3 is 15 residues long. CDR1 and CDR2 (germline): MNHNS, SASEGT. The CDR3 bases are TGTGCCAGCAGTCCCCGACTCGGGAACACCGGGGAGCTGTTTTTT. Translated: CASSPRLGNTGELFF.

This clonotype was picked up many times. The chain combines TRBV12-3 or TRBV12-4 with TRBJ2-7; D gene unclear. The V and J ends lost 4 bases and 0 bases respectively, with 7 bases between them. The CDR3 is made up of 13 amino acids. In nucleotides, the CDR3 is TGTGCCAGCAGTTCCACCTACTCCTACGAGCAGTACTTC. Translating gives CASSSTYSYEQYF.

This clonotype was picked up many times. The genes are TRBV12-3 or TRBV12-4 and TRBJ2-2; D is perhaps TRBD1 (6 bases). V was clipped by 6 bases and J by 10 bases, with 18 bases between them. This CDR3 spans 14 amino acids. The CDR3 bases are TGTGCCAGCAGGGGTCCGGGACACACGTTGGAGCTGTTTTTT. Its protein product is CASRGPGHTLELFF.

The rearrangement joins TRBV3-1 to TRBJ2-1, with 11 bases matching TRBD2. This CDR3 is built from 15 residues. Unmatched junction bases numbered 7, after V lost 7 bases and J lost 5 bases. Germline V gene data show CDR1 as LGHDT and CDR2 as YNNKEL (reference sequence). Here the CDR3 reads CASTKRLAGNNEQFF. Written as DNA, the CDR3 is TGTGCCAGCACCAAGAGACTAGCGGGGAACAATGAGCAGTTCTTC.

At least ten counts were recorded for this clonotype. The CDR3 sequence: CASSLGTVDTQYF. The CDR3 DNA reads as TGTGCCAGCAGCCTCGGGACAGTCGATACGCAGTATTTT. V and J are TRBV7-3 and TRBJ2-3, with 7 positions matching TRBD1. The CDR3 totals 13 residues. The germline V gene has CDR1 SGHTA and CDR2 FQGTGA. With V trimmed by 5 bases and J by 6 bases, 5 bases remained unmatched.

V gene TRBV14 combines with J gene TRBJ2-1, with D perhaps TRBD1 (5 bases). CDR1 SGHDN and CDR2 FVKESK come from the germline V gene. The CDR3 has 13 amino acids. Trimming removed 0 bases from V and 8 bases from J, with 8 bases in between. The CDR3 region has the DNA TGTGCCAGCAGCCAAGAGTTAGGGGATGAGCAGTTCTTC. Its protein product is CASSQELGDEQFF.

The rearrangement joins TRBV20-1 to TRBJ2-7; 7 bases match TRBD2. Trimming cost V 5 bases and J 2 bases; bases outside gene matches: 9. The CDR3 has 14 residues. CDR1 is DFQATT, CDR2 SNEGSKA, per germline (reference sequence). This CDR3 reads CSAPGLVGTYEQYF. Written as DNA, the CDR3 is TGCAGTGCTCCCGGACTAGTTGGCACCTACGAGCAGTACTTC.

This clonotype has only a few counts. The V and J genes are TRBV27 and TRBJ2-2, with D perhaps matching TRBD1 or TRBD2 (5 bases each). V shed 3 bases and J shed 4 bases, with 15 bases lying between them. The CDR3 has 16 residues. Germline assignment: CDR1 MNHEY and CDR2 SMNVEV (reference sequence). Here the CDR3 DNA reads TGTGCCAGCAGTTTCTTATCCGGGGCTCGCACCGGGGAGCTGTTTTTT. Protein: CASSFLSGARTGELFF.

The V and J genes are TRBV29-1 and TRBJ2-7, with TRBD2 matching over 14 bases. After removal of 4 bases from V and 3 bases from J, the junction contained 2 bases not matched to a gene. Germline CDR1 and CDR2: SQVTM and ANQGSEA. This CDR3 has 14 amino acids. CDR3 sequence reads: CSVAGTSGSYEQYF. The CDR3 nucleotides are TGCAGCGTTGCCGGGACTAGCGGGAGCTACGAGCAGTACTTC.

This chain links TRBV9 with TRBJ2-1; TRBD1 agrees at 8 bases. CDR1 is SGDLS, CDR2 YYNGEE, per germline. V shed 1 base, J shed 8 bases, and the junction held 8 bases outside the gene matches. The CDR3 sequence is 15 residues long. The CDR3 spells CASSVSFGQGHEQFF. The CDR3 nucleotides read TGTGCCAGCAGCGTATCATTTGGACAGGGCCATGAGCAGTTCTTC.

This clonotype was observed a few times. The chain employs TRBV30 and TRBJ2-4; D unclear. The CDR3 is 12 residues long. Germline CDR1 is GTSNPN and CDR2 is SVGIG (reference sequence). Trimming cost V 2 bases and J 8 bases, with 10 bases left between them. CDR3 DNA: TGTGCCTGGAGTATCACAGTACACATTCAGTACTTC. This encodes CAWSITVHIQYF.

The chain uses TRBV4-1 and TRBJ2-2, with TRBD2 identical over 7 bases. This CDR3 has 16 residues. Germline CDR1 reads MGHRA; CDR2 reads YSYEKL. The V segment lost 7 bases and the J segment 1 base; nucleotides outside the gene matches: 9. The CDR3 DNA is TGCGCCAGCACCCATGGAGCGGGGAGGAACACCGGGGAGCTGTTTTTT. It specifies CASTHGAGRNTGELFF.

The V gene is TRBV20-1, the J gene TRBJ2-7, with D hard to call. The germline gives CDR1 DFQATT, CDR2 SNEGSKA (reference sequence). The CDR3 runs to 11 residues. V was shortened by 3 bases and J by 6 bases, with 9 bases between the two germline ends. The CDR3 region has the DNA TGCAGTGCTAGCTTCGTGGGCGAGCAGTACTTC. This gives the protein CSASFVGEQYF.

As concerns this clonotype: The junction and the germline gene differ at one end; a read error may be behind it. V and J are TRBV30 and TRBJ2-1; D may be TRBD1 (6 bases). The CDR3 is made up of 14 amino acids. CDR1 is GTSNPN, CDR2 SVGIG, per germline (reference sequence). This CDR3 is CAWETLGQYNKQFF. The CDR3 DNA reads as TGTGCCTGGGAGACCCTAGGACAGTACAATAAGCAGTTCTTC.

V is TRBV12-3 or TRBV12-4 and J is TRBJ1-1, with 7 bases lining up with TRBD1. The CDR3 consists of 13 residues. Trimming removed 6 bases from V and 9 bases from J; junction bases left unmatched: 10. For the CDR3, the DNA is TGTGCCAGCAGGATCTCGTCACAGGGGAAAGCTTTCTTT. Protein sequence: CASRISSQGKAFF.

J is TRBJ2-7 and V is TRBV4-3, with D perhaps being TRBD1 or TRBD2 (5 bases each). The CDR3 covers 17 residues. Germline values: CDR1 LGHNA, CDR2 YSLEER. With 1 base removed from V and 1 base from J, the gap between germline ends came to 17 bases. The CDR3 nucleotides read TGCGCCAGCAGCCAAGCCACTGCCGCCGGGACGTCCTACGAGCAGTACTTC. Its translation is CASSQATAAGTSYEQYF.

The chain carries TRBV5-1 and TRBJ2-4; D call uncertain. V gave up 7 bases and J gave up 0 bases, with 11 bases separating them. The CDR3 runs to 14 residues. The germline V gene has CDR1 SGHRS and CDR2 YFSETQ. DNA of the CDR3: TGCGCCAGCTCGGCAAATATAGCCAAAAACATTCAGTACTTC. Protein sequence: CASSANIAKNIQYF.

This clonotype was recorded at least ten times. The V gene is TRBV12-3 or TRBV12-4, the J gene TRBJ1-1; D not resolved. V lost 3 bases, J lost 8 bases, and 13 bases lay in between. The CDR3 contains 13 residues. CDR3 DNA sequence: TGTGCCAGCAGTTTGGGTAAATTTACAGAAGCTTTCTTT. It encodes CASSLGKFTEAFF.

This clonotype was counted a few times. The genes are TRBV7-9 and TRBJ1-2; tentatively, D is TRBD1 (6 bases). This CDR3 comprises 14 residues. CDR1 and CDR2 (germline): SEHNR, FQNEAQ (reference sequence). Trimming left V 5 bases short and J 6 bases short, with 16 bases between. CDR3 coding DNA: TGTGCCAGCAGCACGCAGCCAGGGGCCGATGGCTACACCTTC. It yields the protein CASSTQPGADGYTF.

V gene TRBV3-1 combines with J gene TRBJ1-5; D unclear. V dropped 0 bases and J dropped 7 bases, with 10 bases sitting between them. The CDR3 contains 14 residues. CDR1 and CDR2 (germline): LGHDT, YNNKEL (reference sequence). The CDR3 DNA is TGTGCCAGCAGCCAAGATTGGCGGGAGCAGCCCCAGCATTTT. Its translation: CASSQDWREQPQHF.